This T cell receptor (beta chain) is drawn from a study of blood T cell repertoires in COVID-19. The protocol was immunoSEQ multiplex PCR, while the TCRdb copy is restricted to in-frame clones and leaves out a portion. Of 84,000 or so clones listed, approximately 91% were seen once; the top ten hold around 6.6%. Worth noting for this clone: The sample carries other DNA sequences with the same CDR3.

Trimming took off 4 bases at V and 10 bases at J, with 8 bases between the two ends. The CDR3 has 12 residues. The germline V gene encodes CDR1 LNHDA and CDR2 SQIVND (reference sequence). V gene TRBV19 combines with J gene TRBJ1-6, with D unresolved. The sample comprised peripheral blood. This TCR was recovered from a man in his sixties or seventies with acute or convalescent COVID-19. The CDR3 loop is CASSTGVSPLHF. The CDR3 coding sequence is TGTGCCAGTAGTACAGGTGTGTCACCCCTCCACTTT.